Included here is one T cell receptor beta chain sequence, with context. The antigen is not known. The data stem from a study of shared clonotypes between healthy human individuals. Naive-designated CD8 cells lacked CD45RO, were positively enriched for CCR7, and omitted terminally differentiated effector memory CD45RA+ cells. The repertoire was sequenced with immunoSEQ multiplex PCR; TCRdb's copy has only in-frame clones and lacks some. Among about 2.1 million clones listed, 93% were seen once. General study points: Researchers found naive subsets generally carried larger estimated richness than memory subsets. The sampled material consisted only of blood, and tissue repertoires are likely to differ. Represented diversity, genetic and exposure-history alike, was limited by few donors.

This TCR was recovered from a man between 18 and 35 years old in good health. Some clones in this sample may be carry-over from other donors' samples. The material sequenced was naive CD8+ T cells from PBMCs.

Here the CDR3 reads CASSSVSQGEETQYF. CDR3 sequence (DNA): TGTGCCAGCAGTTCGGTTTCCCAGGGGGAAGAGACCCAGTACTTC. V and J are TRBV28 and TRBJ2-5, with 7 bases aligning to TRBD1. V gave up 4 bases and J gave up 3 bases; unmatched junction bases: 8. Germline V gene sequence: CDR1 MDHEN, CDR2 SYDVKM. This CDR3 contains 15 residues.